Below, 14 T cell receptor beta chains from the same sample are listed, as sequenced in a study of CD4 T cells in relation to SARS-CoV-2 and coronaviruses. CD4+ T cells from unexposed donors were obtained before the COVID-19 pandemic (2011-2018). The cells were cultured for about ten days before CD4+ T cells were isolated. Their target antigens are unknown. Data came from immunoSEQ multiplex PCR; TCRdb stores just in-frame clones and leaves some out. This sample has about 29,000 clones, with nearly 80% found just once. The sample was CD4+ T cells from PBMCs, cultured in vitro. The receptors come from a human donor in good health.

The gene calls are TRBV19 and TRBJ2-1; 9 nucleotides align to TRBD1. CDR3 size: 16 residues. Trimming at V came to 5 bases and at J to 3 bases, leaving 8 bases not matched to a gene. Germline V lookup: CDR1 LNHDA, CDR2 SQIVND (reference sequence). The CDR3 spells CASSDMTGGIYNEQFF. The CDR3 DNA reads TGTGCCAGTAGTGACATGACAGGGGGAATCTACAATGAGCAGTTCTTC.

The genes are TRBV5-1 and TRBJ2-5; TRBD2 matches 9 bases. Germline-derived CDR1 and CDR2 are SGHRS and YFSETQ. There are 15 residues in the CDR3. V was pared by 0 bases and J by 3 bases, with 3 bases of the junction left unmatched. CDR3 residues: CASSLGLAEEETQYF. The CDR3 DNA reads as TGCGCCAGCAGCTTGGGACTAGCGGAAGAAGAGACCCAGTACTTC.

This sequence joins TRBV10-3 and TRBJ2-5; 9 positions agree with TRBD1. The CDR3 is made up of 15 amino acids. V was pared by 2 bases and J by 4 bases, with 5 bases of the junction left unmatched. Germline loops: CDR1 ENHRY, CDR2 SYGVKD. In nucleotides, the CDR3 is TGTGCCATCAGTGAGACCCGGACAGGGGCAGAGACCCAGTACTTC. This gives the protein CAISETRTGAETQYF.

The V call is TRBV5-1, the J call TRBJ2-7; TRBD1 matches 12 bases. V shed 4 bases, J shed 7 bases, and the junction held 9 bases outside the gene matches. The CDR3 loop spans 15 amino acids. CDR1 is SGHRS and CDR2 is YFSETQ in the germline V gene. The CDR3 reads CASSGGQGARAEQYF. As DNA, the CDR3 is TGCGCCAGCAGCGGGGGACAGGGGGCGCGGGCAGAGCAGTACTTC.

The J gene is TRBJ1-6, the V gene TRBV3-1 (or the pseudogene TRBV3-2), with D possibly matching TRBD1 (6 bases). Trimming took 0 bases from V and 10 from J, leaving 16 bases between them. Germline CDR1 LGHDT, CDR2 YNNKEL (reference sequence). The CDR3 runs to 16 residues. The CDR3 DNA is TGTGCCAGCAGCCAAGAGGCACAGGGTTGGAACTCACCCCTCCACTTT. Residues: CASSQEAQGWNSPLHF.

This clone has a single count. This chain uses TRBV3-1 (or the pseudogene TRBV3-2) with TRBJ2-3, with unresolved D. Germline assignment: CDR1 LGHDT and CDR2 YNNKEL (reference sequence). CDR3 length equals 14 residues. The V gene lost 1 base and the J gene lost 3 bases, with 8 bases spanning the gap. The CDR3 DNA reads as TGTGCCAGCAGCCAAGCCGCTGCTACAGATACGCAGTATTTT. The encoded protein is CASSQAAATDTQYF.

The genes are TRBV5-1 and TRBJ2-2; a weak D match, TRBD2 (5 bases). Per the germline V gene, CDR1 is SGHRS and CDR2 is YFSETQ. The CDR3 spans 16 residues. Trimming pared 4 bases from V and 7 bases from J, leaving 20 bases between. CDR3 nucleotides: TGCGCCAGCAGCCCCGTGACGGGGAGAAATAACGGGGAGCTGTTTTTT. This translates into CASSPVTGRNNGELFF.

The chain combines TRBV7-3 with TRBJ2-7, with D perhaps TRBD2 (6 bases). CDR1 is SGHTA, CDR2 FQGTGA, per germline. This CDR3 is built from 15 residues. Trimming cost V 4 bases and J 2 bases, with 15 bases left between them. The CDR3 is CASSSGSFKTYEQYF. Here the CDR3 DNA reads TGTGCCAGCAGCTCCGGGAGCTTTAAGACCTACGAGCAGTACTTC.

The gene calls are TRBV5-8 and TRBJ2-5; a possible D gene is TRBD1 (5 bases). From germline, CDR1 is SGHTS and CDR2 YDEGEE. This CDR3 spans 17 amino acids. Trimming stripped 2 bases from V and 0 bases from J, with 17 bases between. Written as DNA, the CDR3 is TGTGCCAGCAGCTTTTTTAGGGGCAGATCGTACCAAGAGACCCAGTACTTC. Protein: CASSFFRGRSYQETQYF. Variable domain in full (rest from reference TRBV5-8 and TRBJ2-5): EAGVTQSPTHLIKTRGQQATLRCSPISGHTSVYWYQQALGLGLQFLLWYDEGEERNRGNFPPRFSGRQFPNYSSELNVNALELEDSALYLCASSFFRGRSYQETQYFGPGTRLLVL.

This clone was counted once. V is TRBV7-8 and J is TRBJ2-3, with a weak D call TRBD2 (7 bases). CDR3 size: 13 residues. CDR1 is SGHVS, CDR2 FQNEAQ, per germline. V lost 5 bases, J lost 6 bases, and 12 bases lay in between. The DNA of the CDR3 is TGTGCCAGCAGCCGTCCGGGGGGCGATACGCAGTATTTT. This encodes CASSRPGGDTQYF.

The table lists this clone with a count of one. The V gene is TRBV29-1, the J gene TRBJ2-1; D remains unclear. The CDR3 covers 10 residues. Germline assignment: CDR1 SQVTM and CDR2 ANQGSEA. V was shortened by 4 bases and J by 5 bases, with 3 bases between the two germline ends. The CDR3 spells CSVGNNEQFF. CDR3 DNA: TGCAGCGTTGGAAACAATGAGCAGTTCTTC.

This clone appeared once. The chain joins TRBV7-2 to TRBJ2-7, with 7 bases lining up with TRBD1. The germline V gene has CDR1 SGHTA and CDR2 FQGNSA. The CDR3 totals 14 residues. V gave up 0 bases and J gave up 3 bases; unmatched junction bases: 2. CDR3 coding DNA: TGTGCCAGCAGCTTAGCTGGGACAGTCTACGAGCAGTACTTC. Residues: CASSLAGTVYEQYF. The full variable domain, rest sourced from reference TRBV7-2 and TRBJ2-7, is GAGVSQSPSNKVTEKGKDVELRCDPISGHTALYWYRQSLGQGLEFLIYFQGNSAPDKSGLPSDRFSAERTGGSVSTLTIQRTQQEDSAVYLCASSLAGTVYEQYFGPGTRLTVT.

The V gene is TRBV5-6, the J gene TRBJ1-2, with a weak D call TRBD1 (6 bases). This CDR3 comprises 15 residues. Germline CDR1 and CDR2: SGHDT and YYEEEE. V was cut by 3 bases and J by 5 bases, with 17 bases left in between. The CDR3 reads CASSSPGARLYGYTF. The CDR3 DNA reads TGTGCCAGCAGCTCCCCGGGGGCGCGGTTATATGGCTACACCTTC.

This chain uses TRBV7-2 with TRBJ2-3; D may be TRBD1 or TRBD2 (5 bases each). The CDR3 length is 13 residues. The germline V gene encodes CDR1 SGHTA and CDR2 FQGNSA. Trimming removed 1 base from V and 7 bases from J, with 9 bases in between. The CDR3 sequence: CASSLVGRNTQYF. CDR3 DNA sequence: TGTGCCAGCAGCTTAGTGGGACGAAATACGCAGTATTTT.